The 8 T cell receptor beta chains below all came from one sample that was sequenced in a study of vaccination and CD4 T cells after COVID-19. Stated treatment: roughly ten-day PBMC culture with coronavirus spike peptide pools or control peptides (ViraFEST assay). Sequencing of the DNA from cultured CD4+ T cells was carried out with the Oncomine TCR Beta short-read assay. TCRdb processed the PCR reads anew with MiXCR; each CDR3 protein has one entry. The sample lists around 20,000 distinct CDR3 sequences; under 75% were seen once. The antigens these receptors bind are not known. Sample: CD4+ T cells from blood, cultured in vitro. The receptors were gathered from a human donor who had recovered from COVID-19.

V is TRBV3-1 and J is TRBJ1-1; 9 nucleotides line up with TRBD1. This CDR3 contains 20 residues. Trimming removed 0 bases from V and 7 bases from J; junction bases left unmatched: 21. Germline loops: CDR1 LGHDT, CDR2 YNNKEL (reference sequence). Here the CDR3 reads CASSQDTHRGLIKISNEAFF. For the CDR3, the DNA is TGTGCCAGCAGCCAAGATACGCACAGGGGGCTTATAAAGATCTCCAATGAAGCTTTCTTT.

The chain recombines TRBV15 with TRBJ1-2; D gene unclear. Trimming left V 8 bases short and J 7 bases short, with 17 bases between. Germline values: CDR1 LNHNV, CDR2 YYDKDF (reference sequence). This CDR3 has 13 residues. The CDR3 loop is CATAFEVHRGYTF. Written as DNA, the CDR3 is TGTGCCACCGCCTTCGAGGTACACCGTGGCTACACCTTC. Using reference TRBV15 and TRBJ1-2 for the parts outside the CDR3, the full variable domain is DAMVIQNPRYQVTQFGKPVTLSCSQTLNHNVMYWYQQKSSQAPKLLFHYYDKDFNNEADTPDNFQSRRPNTSFCFLDIRSPGLGDTAMYLCATAFEVHRGYTFGSGTRLTVV.

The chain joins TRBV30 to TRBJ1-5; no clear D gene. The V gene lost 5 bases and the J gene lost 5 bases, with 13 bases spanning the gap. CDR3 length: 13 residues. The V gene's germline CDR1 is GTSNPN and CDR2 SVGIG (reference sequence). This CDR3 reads CAWGKGPYQPQHF. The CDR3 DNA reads TGTGCCTGGGGCAAGGGTCCCTATCAGCCCCAGCATTTT.

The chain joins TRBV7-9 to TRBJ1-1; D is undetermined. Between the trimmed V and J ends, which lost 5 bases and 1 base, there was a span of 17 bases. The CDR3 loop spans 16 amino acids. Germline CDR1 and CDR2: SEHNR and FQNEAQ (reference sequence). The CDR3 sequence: CASSQSQIYWNTEAFF. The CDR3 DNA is TGTGCCAGCAGCCAATCACAGATCTACTGGAACACTGAAGCTTTCTTT.

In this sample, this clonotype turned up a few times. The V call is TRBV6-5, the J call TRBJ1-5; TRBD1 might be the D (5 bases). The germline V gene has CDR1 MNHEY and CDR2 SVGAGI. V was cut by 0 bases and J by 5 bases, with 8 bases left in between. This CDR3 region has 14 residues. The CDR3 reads CASSYSGTDQPQHF. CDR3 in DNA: TGTGCCAGCAGTTACTCAGGGACCGATCAGCCCCAGCATTTT.

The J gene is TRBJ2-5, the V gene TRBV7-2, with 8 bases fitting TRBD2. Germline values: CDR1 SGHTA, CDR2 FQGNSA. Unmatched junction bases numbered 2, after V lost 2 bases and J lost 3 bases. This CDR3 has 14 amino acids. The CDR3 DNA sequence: TGTGCCAGCAGCTTAAGCGGGAGTAAAGAGACCCAGTACTTC. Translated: CASSLSGSKETQYF.

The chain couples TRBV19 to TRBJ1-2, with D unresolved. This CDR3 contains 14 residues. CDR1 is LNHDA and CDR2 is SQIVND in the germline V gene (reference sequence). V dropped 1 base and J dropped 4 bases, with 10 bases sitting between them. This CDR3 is CASSIVAAAYGYTF. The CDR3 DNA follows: TGTGCCAGTAGTATAGTTGCAGCCGCCTATGGCTACACCTTC.

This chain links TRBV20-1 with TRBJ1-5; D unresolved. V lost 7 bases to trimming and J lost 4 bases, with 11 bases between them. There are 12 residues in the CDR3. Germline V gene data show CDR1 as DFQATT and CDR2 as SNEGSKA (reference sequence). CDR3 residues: CSVREGNQPQHF. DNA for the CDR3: TGCAGTGTGAGAGAGGGAAATCAGCCCCAGCATTTT.